This T cell receptor beta chain was sequenced in a study of blood T cell repertoires in COVID-19. Study at large: COVID-19 samples, acute and convalescent, were from the United States, Italy and Spain.

With 1 base clipped from V and 2 bases from J, the junction kept 2 bases outside the gene matches. The germline V gene has CDR1 SGHKS and CDR2 YYEKEE (reference sequence). The CDR3 has 15 residues. Repertoires were generated with immunoSEQ multiplex PCR, while TCRdb's copy carries only in-frame clones and drops some. The top ten hold 5% to 6% of the sample, which has 300,000 to 400,000 clones, approximately 88% seen once. This receptor was taken from a man aged 25 to 40 who had recovered from COVID-19. The material sequenced was PBMCs or T cells enriched from blood (not recorded which). The rearrangement joins TRBV5-5 to TRBJ1-3; 8 bases are shared with TRBD1. In DNA form, the CDR3 reads TGTGCCAGCAGCTTGAGCAGGGGGCCTGGAAACACCATATATTTT. It encodes CASSLSRGPGNTIYF.